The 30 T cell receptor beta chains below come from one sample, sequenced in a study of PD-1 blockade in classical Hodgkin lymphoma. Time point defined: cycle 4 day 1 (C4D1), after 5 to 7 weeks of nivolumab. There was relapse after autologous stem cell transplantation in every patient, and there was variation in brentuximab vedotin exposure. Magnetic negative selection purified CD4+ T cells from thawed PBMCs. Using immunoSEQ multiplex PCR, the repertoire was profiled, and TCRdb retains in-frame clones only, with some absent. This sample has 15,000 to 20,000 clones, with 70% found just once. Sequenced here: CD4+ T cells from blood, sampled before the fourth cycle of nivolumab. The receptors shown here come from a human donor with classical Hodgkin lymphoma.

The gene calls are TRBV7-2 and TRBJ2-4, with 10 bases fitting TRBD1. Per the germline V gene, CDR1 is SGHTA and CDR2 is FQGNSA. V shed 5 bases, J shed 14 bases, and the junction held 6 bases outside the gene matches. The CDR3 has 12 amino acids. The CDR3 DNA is TGTGCCAGCAGCCCAAGACAGGGGGCCAAGTACTTC. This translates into CASSPRQGAKYF.

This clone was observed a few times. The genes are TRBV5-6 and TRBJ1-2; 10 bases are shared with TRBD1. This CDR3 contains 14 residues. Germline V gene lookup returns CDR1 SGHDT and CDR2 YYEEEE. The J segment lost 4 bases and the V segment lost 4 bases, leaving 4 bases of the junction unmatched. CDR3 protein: CASSNGQGGYGYTF. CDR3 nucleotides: TGTGCCAGCAGCAATGGACAGGGGGGCTATGGCTACACCTTC.

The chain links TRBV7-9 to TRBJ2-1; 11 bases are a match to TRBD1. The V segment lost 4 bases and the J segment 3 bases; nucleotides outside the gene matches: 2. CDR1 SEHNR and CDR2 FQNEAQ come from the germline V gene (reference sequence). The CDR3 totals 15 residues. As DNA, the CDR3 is TGTGCCAGCAGCTCGGGACAGGGGGGCTACAATGAGCAGTTCTTC. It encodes CASSSGQGGYNEQFF.

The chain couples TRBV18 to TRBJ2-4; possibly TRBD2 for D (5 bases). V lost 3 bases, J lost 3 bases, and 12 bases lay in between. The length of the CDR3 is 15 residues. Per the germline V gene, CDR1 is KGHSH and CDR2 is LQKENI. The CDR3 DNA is TGTGCCAGCTCACCGGACTGGATTGGCAAAAACATTCAGTACTTC. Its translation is CASSPDWIGKNIQYF.

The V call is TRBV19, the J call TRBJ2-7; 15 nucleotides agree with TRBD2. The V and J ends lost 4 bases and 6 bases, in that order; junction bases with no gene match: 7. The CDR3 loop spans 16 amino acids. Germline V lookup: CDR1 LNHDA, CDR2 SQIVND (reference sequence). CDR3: CASSTTLGLAGGEQYF. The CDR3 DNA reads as TGTGCCAGTAGTACAACCTTGGGACTAGCGGGAGGCGAGCAGTACTTC.

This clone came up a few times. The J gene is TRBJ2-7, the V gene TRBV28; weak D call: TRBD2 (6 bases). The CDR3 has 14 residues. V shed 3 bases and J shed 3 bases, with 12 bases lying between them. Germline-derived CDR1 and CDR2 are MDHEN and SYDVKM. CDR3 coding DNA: TGTGCCAGCAGTTTCCAGCGGGCAGGCTACGAGCAGTACTTC. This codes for CASSFQRAGYEQYF.

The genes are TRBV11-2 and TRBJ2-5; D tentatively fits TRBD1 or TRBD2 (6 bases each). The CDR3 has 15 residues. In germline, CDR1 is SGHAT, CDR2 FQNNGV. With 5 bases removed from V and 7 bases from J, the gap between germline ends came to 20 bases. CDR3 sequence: CASSVYPEGVGTQYF. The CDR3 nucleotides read TGTGCCAGCAGCGTATACCCGGAGGGGGTTGGGACCCAGTACTTC.

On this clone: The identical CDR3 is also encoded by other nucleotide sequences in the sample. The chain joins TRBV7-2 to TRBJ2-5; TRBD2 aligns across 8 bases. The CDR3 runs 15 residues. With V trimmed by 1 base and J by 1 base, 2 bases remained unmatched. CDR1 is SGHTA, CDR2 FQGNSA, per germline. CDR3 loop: CASSLGTSGQETQYF. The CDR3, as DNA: TGTGCCAGCAGCTTAGGAACTAGCGGCCAAGAGACCCAGTACTTC.

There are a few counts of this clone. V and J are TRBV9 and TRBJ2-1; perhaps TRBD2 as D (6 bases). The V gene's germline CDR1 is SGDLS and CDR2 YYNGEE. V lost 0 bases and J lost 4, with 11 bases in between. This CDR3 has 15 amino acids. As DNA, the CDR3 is TGTGCCAGCAGCGTAGCTCCTAGCGAATACAATGAGCAGTTCTTC. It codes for CASSVAPSEYNEQFF.

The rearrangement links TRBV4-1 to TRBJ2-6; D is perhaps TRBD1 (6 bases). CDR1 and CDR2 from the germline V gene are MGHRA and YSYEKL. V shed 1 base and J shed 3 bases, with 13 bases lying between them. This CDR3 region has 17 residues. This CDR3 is CASSQVGGGGGANVLTF. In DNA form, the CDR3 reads TGCGCCAGCAGCCAAGTTGGTGGGGGCGGTGGGGCCAACGTCCTGACTTTC.

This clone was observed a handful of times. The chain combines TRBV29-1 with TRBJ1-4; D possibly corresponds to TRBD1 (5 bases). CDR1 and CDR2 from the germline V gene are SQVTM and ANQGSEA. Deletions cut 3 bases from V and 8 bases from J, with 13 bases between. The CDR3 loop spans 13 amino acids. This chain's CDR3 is CSVEVQGREKLFF. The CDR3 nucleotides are TGCAGCGTTGAGGTGCAGGGTAGGGAAAAACTGTTTTTT.

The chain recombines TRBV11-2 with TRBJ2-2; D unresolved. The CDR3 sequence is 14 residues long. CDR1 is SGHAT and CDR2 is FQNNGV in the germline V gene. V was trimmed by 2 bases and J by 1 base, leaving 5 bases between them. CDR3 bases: TGTGCCAGCAGCTTACTTGGGAACACCGGGGAGCTGTTTTTT. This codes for CASSLLGNTGELFF. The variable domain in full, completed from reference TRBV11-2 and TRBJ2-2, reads EAGVAQSPRYKIIEKRQSVAFWCNPISGHATLYWYQQILGQGPKLLIQFQNNGVVDDSQLPKDRFSAERLKGVDSTLKIQPAKLEDSAVYLCASSLLGNTGELFFGEGSRLTVL.

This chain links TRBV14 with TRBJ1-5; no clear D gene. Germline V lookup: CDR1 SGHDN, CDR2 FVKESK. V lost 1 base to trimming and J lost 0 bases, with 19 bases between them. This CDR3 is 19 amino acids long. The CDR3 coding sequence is TGTGCCAGCAGCCAAGTCCGAGTCCCGACGGGATATAGCAATCAGCCCCAGCATTTT. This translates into CASSQVRVPTGYSNQPQHF.

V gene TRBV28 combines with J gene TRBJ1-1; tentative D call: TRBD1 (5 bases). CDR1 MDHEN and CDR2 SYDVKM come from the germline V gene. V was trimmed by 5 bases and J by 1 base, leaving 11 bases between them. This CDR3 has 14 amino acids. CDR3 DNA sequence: TGTGCCAGCAGTCCCCCGGACAAGAACACTGAAGCTTTCTTT. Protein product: CASSPPDKNTEAFF.

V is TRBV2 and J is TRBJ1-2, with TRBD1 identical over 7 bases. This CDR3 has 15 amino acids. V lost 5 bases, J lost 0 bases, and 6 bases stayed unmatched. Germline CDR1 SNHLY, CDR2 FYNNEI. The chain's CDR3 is CASSFTGEPNYGYTF. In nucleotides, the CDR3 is TGTGCCAGCAGTTTCACAGGGGAACCTAACTATGGCTACACCTTC.

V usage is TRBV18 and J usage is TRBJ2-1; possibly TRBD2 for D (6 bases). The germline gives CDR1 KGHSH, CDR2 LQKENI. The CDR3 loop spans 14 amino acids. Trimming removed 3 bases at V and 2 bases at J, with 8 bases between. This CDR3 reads CASSPPGAYNEQFF. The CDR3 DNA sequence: TGTGCCAGCTCACCTCCGGGGGCCTACAATGAGCAGTTCTTC.

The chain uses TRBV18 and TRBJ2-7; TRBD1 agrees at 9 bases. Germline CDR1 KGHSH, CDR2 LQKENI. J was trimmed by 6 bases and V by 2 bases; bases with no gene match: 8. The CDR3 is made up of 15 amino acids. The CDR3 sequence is CASSPARDRVTEQYF. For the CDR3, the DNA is TGTGCCAGCTCACCAGCCCGGGACAGGGTAACCGAGCAGTACTTC.

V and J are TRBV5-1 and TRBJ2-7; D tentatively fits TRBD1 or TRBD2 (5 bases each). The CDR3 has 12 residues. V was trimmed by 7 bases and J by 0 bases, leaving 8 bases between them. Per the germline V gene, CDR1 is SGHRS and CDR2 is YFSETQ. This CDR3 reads CASGTSSYEQYF. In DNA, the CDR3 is TGCGCCAGCGGGACGAGCTCCTACGAGCAGTACTTC.

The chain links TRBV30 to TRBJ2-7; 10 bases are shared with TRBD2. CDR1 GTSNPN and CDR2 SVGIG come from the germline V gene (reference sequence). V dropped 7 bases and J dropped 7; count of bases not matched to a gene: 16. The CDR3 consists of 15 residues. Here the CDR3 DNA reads TGTGCCTCAACGCGGACTAGCGGTGGGGTGGGGGAGCAGTACTTC. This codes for CASTRTSGGVGEQYF.

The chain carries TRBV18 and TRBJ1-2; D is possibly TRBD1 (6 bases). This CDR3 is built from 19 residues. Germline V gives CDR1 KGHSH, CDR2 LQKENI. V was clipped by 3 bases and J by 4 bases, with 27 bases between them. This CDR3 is CASSPRPRDTPSVSYGYTF. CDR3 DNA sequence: TGTGCCAGCTCACCTAGGCCCCGGGACACCCCGTCGGTTAGCTATGGCTACACCTTC.

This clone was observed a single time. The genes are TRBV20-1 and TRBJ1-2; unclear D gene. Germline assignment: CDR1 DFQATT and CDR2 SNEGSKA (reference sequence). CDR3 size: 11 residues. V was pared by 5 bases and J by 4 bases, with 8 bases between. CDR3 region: CSASEAYGYTF. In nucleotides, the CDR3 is TGCAGTGCTTCAGAGGCCTATGGCTACACCTTC.

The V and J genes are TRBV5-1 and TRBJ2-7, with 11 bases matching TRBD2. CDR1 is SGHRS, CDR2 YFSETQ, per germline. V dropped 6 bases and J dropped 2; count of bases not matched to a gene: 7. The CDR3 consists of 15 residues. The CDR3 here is CASTPTSGTTYEQYF. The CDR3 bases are TGCGCCAGCACGCCGACTAGCGGGACAACCTACGAGCAGTACTTC. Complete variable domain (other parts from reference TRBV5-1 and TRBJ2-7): KAGVTQTPRYLIKTRGQQVTLSCSPISGHRSVSWYQQTPGQGLQFLFEYFSETQRNKGNFPGRFSGRQFSNSRSEMNVSTLELGDSALYLCASTPTSGTTYEQYFGPGTRLTVT.

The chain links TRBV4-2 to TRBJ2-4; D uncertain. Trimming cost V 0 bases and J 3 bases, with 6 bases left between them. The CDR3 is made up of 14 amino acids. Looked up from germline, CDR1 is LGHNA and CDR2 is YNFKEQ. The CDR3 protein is CASSQDVGKNIQYF. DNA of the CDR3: TGTGCCAGCAGCCAAGATGTCGGCAAAAACATTCAGTACTTC.

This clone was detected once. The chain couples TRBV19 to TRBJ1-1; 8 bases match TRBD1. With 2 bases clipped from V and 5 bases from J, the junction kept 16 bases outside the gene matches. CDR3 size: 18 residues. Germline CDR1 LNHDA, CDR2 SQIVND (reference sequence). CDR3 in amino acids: CASSIISGQGGQDTEAFF. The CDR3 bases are TGTGCCAGTAGTATAATTTCTGGACAGGGAGGGCAGGATACTGAAGCTTTCTTT.

Here the CDR3 reads CASSPSSGGQETQYF. CDR3 bases: TGTGCCAGCTCACCCTCTTCAGGGGGCCAAGAGACCCAGTACTTC. V usage is TRBV18 and J usage is TRBJ2-5; 7 nucleotides align to TRBD1. The CDR3 has 15 amino acids. Germline lookup yields CDR1 KGHSH and CDR2 LQKENI. Unmatched junction bases numbered 5, after V lost 3 bases and J lost 1 base.

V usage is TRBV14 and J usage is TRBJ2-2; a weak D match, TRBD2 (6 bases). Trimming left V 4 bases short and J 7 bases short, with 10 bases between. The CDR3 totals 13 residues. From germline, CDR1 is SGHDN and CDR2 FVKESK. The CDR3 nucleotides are TGTGCCAGCAGCCTTAGCGGAATCGGGGAGCTGTTTTTT. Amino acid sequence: CASSLSGIGELFF.

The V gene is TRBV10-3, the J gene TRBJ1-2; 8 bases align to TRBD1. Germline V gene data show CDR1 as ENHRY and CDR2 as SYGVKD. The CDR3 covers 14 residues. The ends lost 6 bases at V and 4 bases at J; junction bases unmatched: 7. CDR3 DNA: TGTGCCATCAGCCCTATCACAGGGGGCTATGGCTACACCTTC. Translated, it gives CAISPITGGYGYTF.

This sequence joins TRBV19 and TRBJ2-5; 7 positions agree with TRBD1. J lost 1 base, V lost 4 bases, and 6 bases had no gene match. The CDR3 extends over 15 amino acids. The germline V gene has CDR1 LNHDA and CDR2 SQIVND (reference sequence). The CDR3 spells CASSTGTAIQETQYF. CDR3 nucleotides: TGTGCCAGTAGTACCGGGACAGCAATCCAAGAGACCCAGTACTTC.

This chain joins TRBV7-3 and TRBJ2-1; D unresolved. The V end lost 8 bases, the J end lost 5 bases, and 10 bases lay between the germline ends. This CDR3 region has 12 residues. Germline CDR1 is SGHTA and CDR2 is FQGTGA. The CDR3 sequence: CASGPQNNEQFF. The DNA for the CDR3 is TGTGCCAGCGGGCCCCAGAACAATGAGCAGTTCTTC.

The CDR3 DNA follows: TGTGCCAGCAGCCCCAGGGGAGGGATAACAGATACGCAGTATTTT. Translated: CASSPRGGITDTQYF. This chain links TRBV28 with TRBJ2-3; D possibly corresponds to TRBD2 (7 bases). The CDR3 consists of 15 residues. V lost 6 bases to trimming and J lost 3 bases, with 16 bases between them. CDR1 MDHEN and CDR2 SYDVKM come from the germline V gene. Together with reference TRBV28 and TRBJ2-3, the CDR3 gives the full variable domain: DVKVTQSSRYLVKRTGEKVFLECVQDMDHENMFWYRQDPGLGLRLIYFSYDVKMKEKGDIPEGYSVSREKKERFSLILESASTNQTSMYLCASSPRGGITDTQYFGPGTRLTVL.